Here is one TCR beta chain with its context. This CDR3 spans 15 amino acids. Germline V gene data show CDR1 as ENHRY and CDR2 as SYGVKD. The V segment lost 6 bases and the J segment 0 bases; nucleotides outside the gene matches: 0. The sample is drawn from a study of cytomegalovirus exposure and HLA in healthy donors. Primers for the PCR totalled 60 Vbeta and 13 Jbeta. Clones were read by immunoSEQ multiplex PCR, and TCRdb kept only the in-frame ones, dropping some. This sample has about 130,000 clones, with roughly 80% found just once. This receptor was obtained from a man aged 35 to 55 in good health and CMV-seronegative. Sequences were obtained from PBMCs. The chain combines TRBV10-3 with TRBJ2-3; 13 bases fit TRBD2. CDR3 protein: CAIRGLAGSTDTQYF. CDR3 in DNA: TGTGCCATCAGGGGACTAGCGGGGAGCACAGATACGCAGTATTTT.